This T cell receptor beta chain was sequenced during a study of tumor-infiltrating lymphocytes in localized non-small cell lung cancer. Overall study findings and caveats: No link was found between tumor T-cell fraction and recurrence-free survival. Immunotypes IM1 and IM2 had similar TCR-derived T-cell fractions.

Measured with immunoSEQ multiplex PCR; TCRdb has only the in-frame clones, and not every one. Counted here are about 16,000 clones, 73% occurring once; the ten biggest clones make up 3.5% to 5%. The V segment lost 5 bases and the J segment 2 bases; nucleotides outside the gene matches: 8. Germline loops: CDR1 LNHDA, CDR2 SQIVND (reference sequence). The CDR3 runs 16 residues. About this clone: No antigen is known for it.

The sequenced sample consisted of lung tumor tissue. This clonotype originated in a human donor with non-small cell lung cancer. V is TRBV19 and J is TRBJ1-5; 8 nucleotides align to TRBD1. The CDR3 sequence is CASSPRTGNRNQPQHF. DNA for the CDR3: TGTGCCAGTAGTCCCCGGACAGGGAATCGCAATCAGCCCCAGCATTTT.